This T cell receptor (beta chain) came from a study of neurological immune-mediated disorders. Germline V gene sequence: CDR1 ENHRY, CDR2 SYGVKD. V lost 4 bases to trimming and J lost 7 bases, with 8 bases between them. The CDR3 extends over 12 amino acids. Where libraries were unsorted, they were derived from 2 million PBMCs stored at -80 degrees C. The cDNA was generated through 5'RACE incorporating 10-nucleotide random UMIs. TCRdb passed the 5' RACE reads through MiXCR, listing each CDR3 protein once. The sample holds about 50,000 distinct CDR3 sequences, about a tenth seen once. General observations from the study: The most TCR clonal expansion was seen in HTLV-1-associated myelopathy, whereas the least was seen in multiple sclerosis, below the level in healthy controls.

In this sample, this clonotype is medium-sized. Its antigen is still unknown. Source material: PBMCs. This chain joins TRBV10-3 and TRBJ2-1; perhaps TRBD1 as D (5 bases). The receptor was derived from a man between 65 and 85 years old with HTLV-1-associated myelopathy (HAM/TSP). CDR3 sequence (DNA): TGTGCCATCAGTGGGTCAGGGAATGAGCAGTTCTTC. Protein product: CAISGSGNEQFF.